This T cell receptor beta chain was retrieved from a study of blood T cells in healthy people across ages. Study-level findings and limits: Per million T cells, TCR beta diversity dropped about linearly as age rose. There was no known CMV status for donors, so expanded clonotype changes were possibly confounded.

The CDR3 loop spans 16 amino acids. Researchers collected around 10 milliliters of peripheral blood from every single donor. Sample-barcoded 5' priming and a J-beta primer mix drove a second PCR of roughly 6 to 12 cycles. Unique molecular identifiers of 12 random nucleotides labeled each cDNA. Each CDR3 protein gets one entry after TCRdb re-called the 5' RACE reads with MiXCR. Found here are approximately 690,000 distinct CDR3 sequences, around 38% of them singletons; the top ten hold 30%. This clonotype was seen more than once but under ten times. Its antigen remains unknown. Sequencing was performed on blood. The receptor was derived from a man of 80 years or more in good health. This chain uses TRBV21-1 with TRBJ2-1. TRBV21-1 is designated a pseudogene. CDR3 region: CASSKGQMVRASEQFF. CDR3 DNA: TGTGCCAGCAGCAAAGGTCAGATGGTCCGCGCAAGCGAGCAGTTCTTC.